The 22 T cell receptor beta chains below were found in one sample sequenced in a study of T cell responses to AZD1222 COVID-19 vaccine. Data came from immunoSEQ multiplex PCR; TCRdb stores just in-frame clones and leaves some out. Of 97,000 or so clones listed, about 88% are singletons. Material: peripheral blood, obtained on day 0 of AZD1222 vaccination. These receptor sequences come from an adult in good health.

The chain couples TRBV28 to TRBJ2-7; D not certain. CDR3 size: 14 residues. V was clipped by 0 bases and J by 6 bases, with 12 bases between them. Germline CDR1 MDHEN, CDR2 SYDVKM. The CDR3 region is CASSLWENKGEQYF. CDR3 sequence (DNA): TGTGCCAGCAGTTTATGGGAGAACAAGGGCGAGCAGTACTTC.

The chain carries TRBV11-2 and TRBJ2-3; 8 nucleotides match TRBD1. Germline CDR1 is SGHAT and CDR2 is FQNNGV. The CDR3 loop spans 15 amino acids. With 4 bases clipped from V and 6 bases from J, the junction kept 9 bases outside the gene matches. The CDR3 nucleotides are TGTGCCAGCAGCTACATCGGGCAGGGGGCGGATACGCAGTATTTT. Its protein is CASSYIGQGADTQYF.

The chain joins TRBV4-2 to TRBJ2-7; either TRBD1 or TRBD2 may supply D (5 bases each). V gave up 2 bases and J gave up 6 bases, with 11 bases separating them. This CDR3 comprises 13 residues. Germline lookup yields CDR1 LGHNA and CDR2 YNFKEQ. DNA for the CDR3: TGTGCCAGCAGCCAAAGTAGGGACGGCGAGCAGTACTTC. It translates to CASSQSRDGEQYF.

Remarks on this clone: Relative to the germline gene, one junction end is altered; a read error may explain this. The chain couples TRBV7-8 to TRBJ2-1, with D hard to call. CDR1 and CDR2 from the germline V gene are SGHVS and FQNEAQ. There are 11 residues in the CDR3. The CDR3 loop is CASSFFGDGVF. The CDR3 DNA sequence: TGTGCCAGCAGCTTCTTTGGGGATGGGGTCTTC.

The rearrangement links TRBV11-2 to TRBJ2-1; the D call may be TRBD1 or TRBD2 (7 bases each). Germline V gene sequence: CDR1 SGHAT, CDR2 FQNNGV. The CDR3 sequence is 14 residues long. Trimming left V 5 bases short and J 9 bases short, with 17 bases between. The CDR3 spells CASSPVRGGFEQFF. CDR3 nucleotides: TGTGCCAGCAGCCCCGTCAGGGGGGGCTTTGAGCAGTTCTTC.

The chain links TRBV19 to TRBJ2-1; D gene ambiguous. The germline V gene encodes CDR1 LNHDA and CDR2 SQIVND (reference sequence). The V and J ends lost 6 bases and 7 bases respectively, with 16 bases between them. This CDR3 spans 14 amino acids. CDR3 bases: TGTGCCAGTAGGCCTCTGGGGATGGAAAATGAGCAGTTCTTC. Residues: CASRPLGMENEQFF.

The rearrangement uses TRBV11-3 and TRBJ2-1; TRBD2 matches at 7 bases. CDR1 SGHNT and CDR2 YENEEA come from the germline V gene. There are 15 residues in the CDR3. The J segment lost 0 bases and the V segment lost 4 bases, leaving 3 bases of the junction unmatched. The chain's CDR3 is CASSSSGGSYNEQFF. CDR3 nucleotides: TGTGCCAGCAGCTCGTCGGGGGGCTCCTACAATGAGCAGTTCTTC.

This chain links TRBV7-3 with TRBJ1-5, with D perhaps TRBD1 (5 bases). V was shortened by 5 bases and J by 3 bases, with 20 bases between the two germline ends. Germline CDR1 reads SGHTA; CDR2 reads FQGTGA. CDR3 length equals 17 residues. The CDR3, as DNA: TGTGCCAGCAGCCCTCACCCGCGACAGAGCGACAATCAGCCCCAGCATTTT. It translates to CASSPHPRQSDNQPQHF.

Details on this clone: Its ends do not fully match the called genes, so a read error is possible. This sequence joins TRBV7-9 and TRBJ2-1; D ambiguous. CDR3 length: 15 amino acids. Germline V CDR1 and CDR2: SEHNR, FQNEAQ (reference sequence). The CDR3 DNA is TGTGCCAGCAGATTAGGGATGAATCCCTACAATGAGCAGTTCTTC. It codes for CASRLGMNPYNEQFF.

J is TRBJ1-2 and V is TRBV3-1 (or the pseudogene TRBV3-2); D gene unclear. Germline lookup yields CDR1 LGHDT and CDR2 YNNKEL (reference sequence). The CDR3 consists of 14 residues. V was shortened by 0 bases and J by 4 bases, with 9 bases between the two germline ends. CDR3 sequence: CASSQDMSPYGYTF. The DNA for the CDR3 is TGTGCCAGCAGCCAAGATATGAGCCCCTATGGCTACACCTTC.

Note on this clone: The junction departs from the called germline gene at one end, perhaps through a read error. V usage is TRBV5-1 and J usage is TRBJ2-4; D possibly corresponds to TRBD1 (6 bases). The CDR3 sequence is 14 residues long. Germline CDR1 SGHRS, CDR2 YFSETQ. The CDR3 sequence is CASSLESGASNVVF. The CDR3 DNA is TGCGCCAGCAGCTTGGAATCAGGGGCCTCCAACGTGGTCTTC.

The rearrangement joins TRBV7-2 to TRBJ1-6; TRBD1 might be the D (6 bases). Germline CDR1 SGHTA, CDR2 FQGNSA. This CDR3 comprises 12 residues. Deletions cut 1 base from V and 13 bases from J, with 8 bases between. The CDR3 protein is CASSLGGPPLHF. For the CDR3, the DNA is TGTGCCAGCAGCTTAGGGGGGCCGCCCCTCCACTTT. The entire variable domain, with the rest obtained from reference TRBV7-2 and TRBJ1-6, is as follows: GAGVSQSPSNKVTEKGKDVELRCDPISGHTALYWYRQSLGQGLEFLIYFQGNSAPDKSGLPSDRFSAERTGGSVSTLTIQRTQQEDSAVYLCASSLGGPPLHFGNGTRLTVT.

This chain uses TRBV6-5 with TRBJ2-7; 8 bases fit TRBD1. Germline CDR1 and CDR2: MNHEY and SVGAGI. The V and J ends lost 6 bases and 1 base, in that order; junction bases with no gene match: 8. The CDR3 is 15 residues long. The CDR3 sequence: CASRSRQGRSYEQYF. CDR3 in DNA: TGTGCCAGCAGATCCCGACAGGGGCGGTCCTACGAGCAGTACTTC.

The V call is TRBV7-6, the J call TRBJ2-5; D is ambiguous. Germline V gene sequence: CDR1 SGHVS, CDR2 FNYEAQ. The CDR3 sequence is 16 residues long. Trimming removed 1 base at V and 4 bases at J, with 16 bases between. This chain's CDR3 is CASSLVEPSRLETQYF. The CDR3 coding sequence is TGTGCCAGCAGCTTAGTCGAGCCAAGCAGGCTAGAGACCCAGTACTTC. Based on the CDR3 plus reference TRBV7-6 and TRBJ2-5, the full variable domain is GAGVSQSPRYKVTKRGQDVALRCDPISGHVSLYWYRQALGQGPEFLTYFNYEAQQDKSGLPNDRFSAERPEGSISTLTIQRTEQRDSAMYRCASSLVEPSRLETQYFGPGTRLLVL.

This chain joins TRBV24-1 and TRBJ2-1, with D unresolved. V was pared by 6 bases and J by 0 bases, with 8 bases between. The CDR3 has 14 residues. Germline V CDR1 and CDR2: KGHDR, SFDVKD. The CDR3 nucleotides are TGTGCCACCAGTTCGGGCGGCTCCTACAATGAGCAGTTCTTC. This translates into CATSSGGSYNEQFF.

The chain recombines TRBV28 with TRBJ1-1; 7 nucleotides align to TRBD1. Germline V gene lookup returns CDR1 MDHEN and CDR2 SYDVKM. The CDR3 runs 15 residues. J was trimmed by 3 bases and V by 6 bases; bases with no gene match: 10. In nucleotides, the CDR3 is TGTGCCAGCAGCCCAGGGGGGACGTCTTACACTGAAGCTTTCTTT. Amino acid sequence: CASSPGGTSYTEAFF.

The rearrangement links TRBV6-5 to TRBJ2-7, with D maybe TRBD2 (6 bases). Germline V gene sequence: CDR1 MNHEY, CDR2 SVGAGI. V shed 10 bases and J shed 2 bases, with 12 bases lying between them. CDR3 length: 12 residues. The CDR3 nucleotides are TGTGCCACACAGGACTATACCTACGAGCAGTACTTC. Amino acids: CATQDYTYEQYF.

This clone appeared a single time. As DNA, the CDR3 is TGTGCCAGCAGTCCCTATGGGCCCACTGAAGCTTTCTTT. It specifies CASSPYGPTEAFF. J is TRBJ1-1 and V is TRBV7-2; no clear D. V was trimmed by 6 bases and J by 4 bases, leaving 12 bases between them. This CDR3 has 13 residues. From germline, CDR1 is SGHTA and CDR2 FQGNSA.

The chain is built from TRBV3-1 (or the pseudogene TRBV3-2) and TRBJ2-7, with D maybe TRBD2 (5 bases). From germline, CDR1 is LGHDT and CDR2 YNNKEL (reference sequence). The CDR3 is 12 amino acids. The V and J ends lost 0 bases and 7 bases respectively, with 7 bases between them. The CDR3 nucleotides are TGTGCCAGCAGCCAAGATAGACTAGAGCAGTACTTC. Protein: CASSQDRLEQYF.

The chain employs TRBV5-1 and TRBJ1-4, with D unresolved. This CDR3 is 16 amino acids long. Deletions cut 1 base from V and 7 bases from J, with 17 bases between. The germline V gene has CDR1 SGHRS and CDR2 YFSETQ. The CDR3, as DNA: TGCGCCAGCAGCTTGTCGGGAGCTGGGTATGGTGAAAAACTGTTTTTT. Protein product: CASSLSGAGYGEKLFF.

In this sample, this clone turned up a few times. J is TRBJ2-3 and V is TRBV5-1; no firm D call. The V gene's germline CDR1 is SGHRS and CDR2 YFSETQ. V lost 0 bases, J lost 3 bases, and 11 bases lay in between. There are 15 residues in the CDR3. CDR3 protein: CASSLEVGPTDTQYF. CDR3 coding DNA: TGCGCCAGCAGCTTGGAGGTGGGCCCGACAGATACGCAGTATTTT.

The J gene is TRBJ1-3, the V gene TRBV10-3; D is undetermined. V lost 4 bases to trimming and J lost 0 bases, with 7 bases between them. The CDR3 is 14 amino acids. The germline CDR1 and CDR2 sequences are ENHRY and SYGVKD. CDR3 region: CAISGTDSGNTIYF. The CDR3, as DNA: TGTGCCATCAGTGGAACCGACTCTGGAAACACCATATATTTT.